This TCR beta chain was profiled in a study of T cell repertoires in cytomegalovirus infection. Study context: Public TCR beta signatures provided an indication of both CMV infection and a matching HLA type.

Losses at the gene ends were 6 bases for V and 3 bases for J; bases not matched to a gene: 10. This CDR3 is built from 17 residues. Per germline, CDR1 MNHEY and CDR2 SVGEGT. Note on this clonotype: Its antigen is currently unknown.

Study findings and constraints: Predominance within the ex vivo response was attributable to HLA-C-restricted CMV-specific TCR beta clonotypes. There were carriers of CMV plus the relevant HLA, and cumulative public TCR beta family frequency identified them.

TCRdb ran MiXCR on the reads and lists one entry per CDR3 protein. The data contain approximately 140,000 distinct CDR3 sequences, 24% of them seen just once; the ten biggest clones take up about 37%. J is TRBJ2-1 and V is TRBV6-2 or TRBV6-3; TRBD2 agrees at 11 bases. Material: PBMCs, sequenced either directly or after in vitro stimulation (not recorded which). The TCR originated in a human donor in good health (CMV status not recorded). Some clones in this sample may be carry-over from other donors' samples. The CDR3 here is CASRPLAGGPHYNEQFF. The CDR3 DNA follows: TGTGCCAGCAGACCTTTAGCGGGAGGGCCTCACTACAATGAGCAGTTCTTC.